What follows are 18 T cell receptor beta chains derived from one specimen sequenced in a study of cytomegalovirus exposure and HLA in healthy donors (dated by TCRdb to 2016 to 2017). Library preparation was by the immunoSEQ multiplex PCR assay. For the multiplex PCR, a mixture combining 60 forward primers for TCR Vbeta segments and 13 reverse primers for TCR Jbeta segments was used. TCRdb's version of the immuneACCESS table is confined to in-frame rearrangements and falls short of the full clone set. An unresolved V gene accounts for under half of the shortfall where checked; the remainder is of unknown origin. In this sample the table shows some 140,000 clones, about 64% of which occur a single time. Roughly 2.5% of the sample goes to the ten largest clones. Specimen: PBMCs. The receptors originated from a woman in her thirties or forties in good health and CMV-seronegative.

The rearrangement uses TRBV10-2 and TRBJ2-5; tentative D call: TRBD2 (5 bases). V was cut by 6 bases and J by 4 bases, with 15 bases left in between. The germline V gene has CDR1 WSHSY and CDR2 SAAADI. The CDR3 spans 14 residues. In DNA form, the CDR3 reads TGCGCCAGCAGAAAAACCGGGATAGTAGAGACCCAGTACTTC. It encodes CASRKTGIVETQYF.

This chain joins TRBV7-2 and TRBJ1-2, with D possibly matching TRBD1 (6 bases). V shed 5 bases and J shed 3 bases, with 10 bases lying between them. Germline V gene sequence: CDR1 SGHTA, CDR2 FQGNSA. The CDR3 contains 13 residues. DNA of the CDR3: TGTGCCAGCAGCATACAGGGTGACTATGGCTACACCTTC. Translating gives CASSIQGDYGYTF.

The sample holds a few counts of this clone. The chain joins TRBV9 to TRBJ2-2; D is undetermined. This CDR3 has 13 residues. The germline gives CDR1 SGDLS, CDR2 YYNGEE. The ends were cut back, 0 bases at V and 6 bases at J, with 6 bases in the middle. CDR3: CASSVAPAGELFF. As DNA, the CDR3 is TGTGCCAGCAGCGTAGCCCCTGCCGGGGAGCTGTTTTTT.

The chain is built from TRBV2 and TRBJ2-2; 10 positions match TRBD1. V trimming: 6 bases; J trimming: 0 bases; junction bases outside the gene matches: 1. This CDR3 comprises 15 residues. Germline V gene sequence: CDR1 SNHLY, CDR2 FYNNEI. The CDR3, as DNA: TGTGCCAGCAGAGACAGGGGGCCGAACACCGGGGAGCTGTTTTTT. This gives the protein CASRDRGPNTGELFF.

This chain connects TRBV7-9 to TRBJ2-7, with 11 bases that match TRBD1. Germline assignment: CDR1 SEHNR and CDR2 FQNEAQ (reference sequence). The V and J ends lost 1 base and 7 bases, in that order; junction bases with no gene match: 6. The CDR3 has 15 amino acids. CDR3 region: CASSLDEGQGGEQYF. DNA for the CDR3: TGTGCCAGCAGCTTAGATGAGGGACAGGGGGGGGAGCAGTACTTC.

The V call is TRBV23-1, the J call TRBJ1-5; no clear D. TRBV23-1 is assigned to the ORF class and has an uncertain function. Trimming pared 7 bases from V and 5 bases from J, leaving 12 bases between. CDR3 length equals 13 residues. CDR3 region: CASISGVDQPQHF. DNA of the CDR3: TGCGCCAGCATCTCCGGGGTTGATCAGCCCCAGCATTTT.

This clone was counted only a few times. The V gene is TRBV2, the J gene TRBJ2-3; D call uncertain. CDR3 size: 15 residues. Germline V lookup: CDR1 SNHLY, CDR2 FYNNEI. V dropped 1 base and J dropped 0 bases, with 8 bases sitting between them. DNA for the CDR3: TGTGCCAGCAGTGAAGATCGGAGTAGCACAGATACGCAGTATTTT. Amino acids: CASSEDRSSTDTQYF.

The genes are TRBV5-1 and TRBJ2-5; 8 nucleotides match TRBD2. Germline CDR1 and CDR2: SGHRS and YFSETQ. Trimming removed 4 bases from V and 5 bases from J; junction bases left unmatched: 13. The CDR3 sequence is 16 residues long. The CDR3 loop is CASSGTSQFGRETQYF. In DNA, the CDR3 is TGCGCCAGCAGCGGGACTAGTCAATTTGGTCGGGAGACCCAGTACTTC.

A few counts support this clone. The chain couples TRBV4-2 to TRBJ1-5, with no clear D. Trimming removed 0 bases at V and 2 bases at J, with 14 bases between. The germline V gene encodes CDR1 LGHNA and CDR2 YNFKEQ. The CDR3 contains 17 residues. CDR3 bases: TGTGCCAGCAGCCAAGAGGCACAGCGGCCTGGCAATCAGCCCCAGCATTTT. This encodes CASSQEAQRPGNQPQHF.

The rearrangement joins TRBV7-8 to TRBJ2-6, with TRBD2 matching 9 bases. The germline CDR1 and CDR2 sequences are SGHVS and FQNEAQ. J lost 12 bases, V lost 4 bases, and 13 bases had no gene match. The CDR3 runs to 16 residues. The CDR3, as DNA: TGTGCCAGCAGCTCCCAGCGGGGGGCCTCTCTCGTCGTCCTGACTTTC. It codes for CASSSQRGASLVVLTF.

J is TRBJ1-1 and V is TRBV5-6, with 7 bases identical to TRBD1. The germline gives CDR1 SGHDT, CDR2 YYEEEE. The CDR3 extends over 15 amino acids. Losses at the gene ends were 4 bases for V and 4 bases for J; bases not matched to a gene: 10. The CDR3, as DNA: TGTGCCAGCAGCCTGGGACAGTTTAGCGGCACTGAAGCTTTCTTT. It codes for CASSLGQFSGTEAFF.

The rearrangement joins TRBV7-2 to TRBJ2-7; 9 bases fit TRBD2. The CDR3 is 14 amino acids. From germline, CDR1 is SGHTA and CDR2 FQGNSA. V was clipped by 1 base and J by 4 bases; unmatched bases: 2. This CDR3 is CASSLGGGAYEQYF. The CDR3 region has the DNA TGTGCCAGCAGCTTAGGCGGGGGGGCGTACGAGCAGTACTTC.

This sequence joins TRBV5-4 and TRBJ2-1; TRBD2 aligns across 12 bases. The germline V gene encodes CDR1 SGHNT and CDR2 YYREEE (reference sequence). The junction had 11 bases not matched to a gene; V was cut back by 3 bases and J by 10 bases. This CDR3 has 16 residues. CDR3 sequence: CASSWRLAGGPREQFF. CDR3 bases: TGTGCCAGCAGCTGGAGGCTAGCGGGGGGGCCCCGGGAGCAGTTCTTC.

The chain combines TRBV30 with TRBJ1-2; D ambiguous. This CDR3 spans 13 amino acids. V lost 0 bases to trimming and J lost 8 bases, with 13 bases between them. Germline CDR1 GTSNPN, CDR2 SVGIG (reference sequence). This CDR3 reads CAWSVAVERGYTF. Here the CDR3 DNA reads TGTGCCTGGAGTGTAGCCGTGGAGAGAGGCTACACCTTC.

The chain carries TRBV7-9 and TRBJ1-6, with a tentative D call TRBD1 (6 bases). This CDR3 has 16 residues. V shed 2 bases and J shed 7 bases, with 15 bases lying between them. Germline V gives CDR1 SEHNR, CDR2 FQNEAQ (reference sequence). The DNA for the CDR3 is TGTGCCAGCAGCTTATACCCCGGACAGAAAAATTCACCCCTCCACTTT. Amino acids: CASSLYPGQKNSPLHF.

A single count supports this clone. The chain is built from TRBV4-2 and TRBJ1-2; D is ambiguous. V shed 4 bases and J shed 4 bases, with 13 bases lying between them. There are 14 residues in the CDR3. Germline V gene lookup returns CDR1 LGHNA and CDR2 YNFKEQ. CDR3 coding DNA: TGTGCCAGCAGCCCCCAGACACTGACCTATGGCTACACCTTC. Translated: CASSPQTLTYGYTF.

Here the CDR3 reads CSVEEYNEQFF. The CDR3 DNA sequence: TGCAGCGTTGAGGAGTACAATGAGCAGTTCTTC. The chain is built from TRBV29-1 and TRBJ2-1, with no clear D. This CDR3 has 11 amino acids. V lost 3 bases and J 4 bases, leaving 4 bases between the germline ends. Per the germline V gene, CDR1 is SQVTM and CDR2 is ANQGSEA.

The rearrangement links TRBV10-1 to TRBJ2-1; TRBD2 aligns across 8 bases. Trimming took 5 bases from V and 8 from J; bases not matched to a gene: 8. The germline V gene encodes CDR1 WNHNN and CDR2 SYGVQD (reference sequence). The CDR3 length is 14 residues. This chain's CDR3 is CASSHGGAQDEQFF. CDR3 nucleotide sequence: TGCGCCAGCAGTCACGGGGGGGCTCAAGATGAGCAGTTCTTC.